The 15 T cell receptor beta chains presented below share a single source sample, sequenced in a study of blood T cell repertoires in COVID-19. Profiling relied on immunoSEQ multiplex PCR, and the TCRdb table lists in-frame clones only, not all of them. The table includes roughly 72,000 clones, roughly 91% detected once. Material for sequencing was peripheral blood. All receptors come from a human donor in a cohort sampled during active COVID-19.

This clone was recorded at least ten times. The J gene is TRBJ1-1, the V gene TRBV5-1; 8 positions agree with TRBD1. CDR3 size: 14 residues. Trimming took 5 bases from V and 4 from J; bases not matched to a gene: 7. Germline loops: CDR1 SGHRS, CDR2 YFSETQ. CDR3 amino acids: CASRRTGIGTEAFF. The CDR3 region has the DNA TGCGCCAGCAGGAGGACAGGGATTGGCACTGAAGCTTTCTTT.

The J gene is TRBJ1-5, the V gene TRBV19; the D is unclear. CDR1 is LNHDA and CDR2 is SQIVND in the germline V gene (reference sequence). The CDR3 runs 14 residues. V lost 3 bases, J lost 2 bases, and 8 bases lay in between. This CDR3 reads CASSMSGGNQPQHF. CDR3 nucleotides: TGTGCCAGTAGTATGTCCGGGGGCAATCAGCCCCAGCATTTT. The whole variable domain, remainder taken from reference TRBV19 and TRBJ1-5, is DGGITQSPKYLFRKEGQNVTLSCEQNLNHDAMYWYRQDPGQGLRLIYYSQIVNDFQKGDIAEGYSVSREKKESFPLTVTSAQKNPTAFYLCASSMSGGNQPQHFGDGTRLSIL.

The genes are TRBV6-5 and TRBJ1-2; 9 nucleotides agree with TRBD1. Per the germline V gene, CDR1 is MNHEY and CDR2 is SVGAGI. The CDR3 covers 15 residues. J was trimmed by 3 bases and V by 4 bases; bases with no gene match: 6. CDR3 loop: CASSSNRGRDYGYTF. The CDR3 DNA reads as TGTGCCAGCAGTTCTAACAGGGGGCGCGACTATGGCTACACCTTC.

This chain connects TRBV5-5 to TRBJ2-7; 9 bases agree with TRBD2. V gave up 4 bases and J gave up 6 bases; unmatched junction bases: 5. The CDR3 covers 13 residues. The V gene's germline CDR1 is SGHKS and CDR2 YYEKEE (reference sequence). CDR3 loop: CASSGAGGLEQYF. The CDR3 DNA reads as TGTGCCAGCAGCGGTGCGGGAGGGCTCGAGCAGTACTTC.

The chain is built from TRBV11-2 and TRBJ2-6, with D possibly being TRBD2 (5 bases). Germline V lookup: CDR1 SGHAT, CDR2 FQNNGV. This CDR3 region has 15 residues. The V gene lost 1 base and the J gene lost 1 base, with 5 bases spanning the gap. The CDR3 is CASSLGGSGANVLTF. In DNA form, the CDR3 reads TGTGCCAGCAGCTTAGGAGGGTCTGGGGCCAACGTCCTGACTTTC.

J is TRBJ2-7 and V is TRBV7-9, with 9 bases fitting TRBD1. This CDR3 spans 14 amino acids. With V trimmed by 5 bases and J by 2 bases, 4 bases remained unmatched. Looked up from germline, CDR1 is SEHNR and CDR2 is FQNEAQ (reference sequence). This chain's CDR3 is CASSLTGGTYEQYF. CDR3 DNA: TGTGCCAGCAGCCTGACAGGGGGTACCTACGAGCAGTACTTC.

The chain employs TRBV5-5 and TRBJ1-4; the D gene is possibly TRBD1 (6 bases). The germline CDR1 and CDR2 sequences are SGHKS and YYEKEE (reference sequence). The CDR3 totals 14 residues. V lost 0 bases to trimming and J lost 7 bases, with 10 bases between them. This CDR3 is CASSLDRVTEKLFF. The CDR3 DNA follows: TGTGCCAGCAGCTTGGACAGGGTTACTGAAAAACTGTTTTTT. The full variable domain, with the rest looked up from reference TRBV5-5 and TRBJ1-4, is DAGVTQSPTHLIKTRGQQVTLRCSPISGHKSVSWYQQVLGQGPQFIFQYYEKEERGRGNFPDRFSARQFPNYSSELNVNALLLGDSALYLCASSLDRVTEKLFFGSGTQLSVL.

As DNA, the CDR3 is TGTGCCAGCAGTTTCCCCAGCGGATACCCCACAGATACGCAGTATTTT. Protein: CASSFPSGYPTDTQYF. The chain links TRBV28 to TRBJ2-3; D might be TRBD2 (5 bases). From germline, CDR1 is MDHEN and CDR2 SYDVKM. This CDR3 is built from 16 residues. V lost 3 bases and J lost 2, with 15 bases in between.

The chain carries TRBV6-5 and TRBJ2-5; D might be TRBD1 (5 bases). The germline V gene has CDR1 MNHEY and CDR2 SVGAGI. V lost 5 bases and J lost 1, with 8 bases in between. This CDR3 region has 13 residues. The CDR3 is CASSRQIQETQYF. In DNA form, the CDR3 reads TGTGCCAGCAGTAGACAGATCCAAGAGACCCAGTACTTC.

This clone was counted between two and nine times. The rearrangement uses TRBV7-8 and TRBJ1-1; 7 nucleotides match TRBD1. Germline-derived CDR1 and CDR2 are SGHVS and FQNEAQ. The CDR3 consists of 13 residues. With V trimmed by 4 bases and J by 6 bases, 5 bases remained unmatched. The DNA of the CDR3 is TGTGCCAGCAGCTACCCTCAGGGGGCTGAAGCTTTCTTT. This codes for CASSYPQGAEAFF.

This sequence joins TRBV7-9 and TRBJ1-2, with 9 nucleotides matching TRBD1. Germline values: CDR1 SEHNR, CDR2 FQNEAQ (reference sequence). The CDR3 totals 14 residues. The ends lost 2 bases at V and 8 bases at J; junction bases unmatched: 6. The CDR3 spells CASSLTGGAEGYTF. Written as DNA, the CDR3 is TGTGCCAGCAGCTTAACAGGGGGCGCAGAGGGCTACACCTTC.

This chain joins TRBV3-1 (or the pseudogene TRBV3-2) and TRBJ1-4; 9 bases are a match to TRBD1. This CDR3 has 14 residues. Germline V gene sequence: CDR1 LGHDT, CDR2 YNNKEL (reference sequence). V dropped 5 bases and J dropped 8; count of bases not matched to a gene: 6. The CDR3: CASSYGTGSEKLFF. DNA of the CDR3: TGTGCCAGCAGCTACGGGACAGGGTCGGAAAAACTGTTTTTT.

V usage is TRBV6-6 and J usage is TRBJ2-3; 8 nucleotides agree with TRBD2. CDR1 and CDR2 (germline): MNHNY, SVGAGI (reference sequence). J gave up 9 bases and V 2 bases, and 7 bases lay outside the gene matches. The CDR3 totals 14 residues. CDR3 sequence reads: CASSYDRGRRTQYF. For the CDR3, the DNA is TGTGCCAGCAGTTACGATCGCGGGAGGCGGACGCAGTATTTT.

The rearrangement uses TRBV7-9 and TRBJ2-3; TRBD2 agrees at 13 bases. Unmatched junction bases numbered 7, after V lost 5 bases and J lost 5 bases. The CDR3 spans 16 residues. Germline loops: CDR1 SEHNR, CDR2 FQNEAQ (reference sequence). The CDR3 loop is CASSPGLAGAGDTQYF. DNA of the CDR3: TGTGCCAGCAGCCCCGGACTAGCGGGGGCTGGAGATACGCAGTATTTT.

CDR3 amino acids: CASSSQTRGRGAFF. CDR3 coding DNA: TGTGCCAGCAGCTCCCAAACGCGGGGTCGGGGAGCTTTCTTT. J is TRBJ1-1 and V is TRBV7-9; no clear D. Trimming shortened V by 4 bases and J by 10 bases, and 19 bases separated the two germline ends. CDR1 SEHNR and CDR2 FQNEAQ come from the germline V gene (reference sequence). The CDR3 has 14 residues.